The rows below give T cell receptor beta chains drawn from one sample of a study of identical twins. TCRdb reprocessed the 5' RACE reads via MiXCR and lists one record per CDR3 protein. The sample includes hundreds of thousands of distinct CDR3 sequences, about 20% of them seen just once. These same records also appear under a second study, on T cells expressing NK-cell markers.

Sample: PBMCs. The source is a woman in her late teens or twenties in good health. Each CDR3 is given with its conserved first and last residue. A D gene is named only where the DNA matches it firmly. The size entry is marked missing in some rows and otherwise reads once, few, many or a size class.

D gene	V gene	J gene	clone size	CDR3 DNA	CDR3 protein
NA	TRBV6-1	TRBJ1-2	many	TGTGCCAGCAGCCGTGCGGGGGTGGGAGCTAACTATGGCTACACCTTC	CASSRAGVGANYGYTF
NA	TRBV5-1	TRBJ2-5	few	TGCGCCAGCAGCCGGGACTTGCCACAAGAGACCCAGTACTTC	CASSRDLPQETQYF
TRBD2	TRBV7-9	TRBJ2-3	few	TGTGCCAGCAGCCCCGGGACTAGCGGACGCACAGATACGCAGTATTTT	CASSPGTSGRTDTQYF
NA	TRBV6-4	TRBJ1-1	few	TGTGCCAGCAGTGTGGACAGAAAGAACACTGAAGCTTTCTTT	CASSVDRKNTEAFF
NA	TRBV7-3	TRBJ2-2	few	TGTGCCAGCAGCTTAACGCCAGGCACCGGGGAGCTGTTTTTT	CASSLTPGTGELFF
NA	TRBV20-1	TRBJ1-1	few	TGCAGTCCTACAAAGGGGGGCCAGAACACTGAAGCTTTCTTT	CSPTKGGQNTEAFF
TRBD1	TRBV5-1	TRBJ2-4	NA	TGCGCCAGCAGCTTCAGGGGGCTCACCAAAAACATTCAGTACTTC	CASSFRGLTKNIQYF
TRBD2	TRBV10-3	TRBJ2-3	few	TGTGCCATCACCCAAGCGGGGGGGGATACGCAGTATTTT	CAITQAGGDTQYF
NA	TRBV20-1	TRBJ1-1	NA	TGCAGTGCTCCGCGGGGGACCTACACTGAAGCTTTCTTT	CSAPRGTYTEAFF
NA	TRBV6-6	TRBJ1-1	few	TGTGCCAGCACCCCGGTGGGCACTGAAGCTTTCTTT	CASTPVGTEAFF
NA	TRBV29-1	TRBJ2-3	many	TGCAGCGTTGAAGTGAGGCAGGGTAACACAGATACGCAGTATTTT	CSVEVRQGNTDTQYF
NA	TRBV5-1	TRBJ2-5	NA	TGCGCCAGCAGCCCCACTGCGGGGGCCCAAGAGACCCAGTACTTC	CASSPTAGAQETQYF
NA	TRBV12-3/TRBV12-4	TRBJ2-1	many	TGTGCCAGCAATCCGATGGCGGGGAGAACGTTGAATGAGCAGTTCTTC	CASNPMAGRTLNEQFF
NA	TRBV7-2	TRBJ2-5	NA	TGTGCCAGCAGGCATACCTGGCGGGAGACCCAGTACTTC	CASRHTWRETQYF
TRBD2	TRBV20-1	TRBJ2-3	NA	TGCAGTCCCTGGACTAGCGGGAGGGCCGGTGCTAGCACAGATACGCAGTATTTT	CSPWTSGRAGASTDTQYF
TRBD1	TRBV20-1	TRBJ2-7	few	TGCAGTGCTTCCCCGGGACAGGGCAACGAGCAGTACTTC	CSASPGQGNEQYF
NA	TRBV11-2	TRBJ2-1	NA	TGTGCCAGCACTAACGTTGGGGGGAATGAGCAGTTCTTC	CASTNVGGNEQFF
NA	TRBV30	TRBJ2-5	NA	TGTGCCTGGAGTGGCCTGTTCCAAGAGACCCAGTACTTC	CAWSGLFQETQYF
NA	TRBV2	TRBJ2-7	once	TGTGCCACCCGAAGAGAATGGGGAGGCGAGCAGTACTTC	CATRREWGGEQYF
TRBD1	TRBV6-2/TRBV6-3	TRBJ2-2	few	TGTGCCAGCAGCTGGGGGACCACCGGGACAGTAATCACCGGGGAGCTGTTTTTT	CASSWGTTGTVITGELFF
TRBD1	TRBV6-1	TRBJ1-1	NA	TGTGCCAGCAGACCACTCAGGGGGGGGGCGAACACTGAAGCTTTCTTT	CASRPLRGGANTEAFF
NA	TRBV9	TRBJ2-7	few	TGTGCCAGCAGCGTTCGGTCAGGCAGATCCTACGAGCAGTACTTC	CASSVRSGRSYEQYF
TRBD2	TRBV20-1	TRBJ2-3	many	TGCAGTGCCCCACCCGAGGGGACTAGCGGGAGCCGGCAGTATTTT	CSAPPEGTSGSRQYF
NA	TRBV4-1	TRBJ2-1	few	TGCGCCAGCAGCCCCCTTGAAAGGGACAACAATGAGCAGTTCTTC	CASSPLERDNNEQFF
TRBD2	TRBV12-3/TRBV12-4	TRBJ2-3	few	TGTGCCAGCAGTTCACGCACGGGACTAGCGGGGGTGACAGATACGCAGTATTTT	CASSSRTGLAGVTDTQYF
NA	TRBV6-5	TRBJ2-6	many	TGTGCCAGCAGTTACACCCCGGGGGGCACTGGGGCCAACGTCCTGACTTTC	CASSYTPGGTGANVLTF
NA	TRBV29-1	TRBJ2-2	few	TGCAGCGGCCAAAGGGGATTCACCGGGGAGCTGTTTTTT	CSGQRGFTGELFF